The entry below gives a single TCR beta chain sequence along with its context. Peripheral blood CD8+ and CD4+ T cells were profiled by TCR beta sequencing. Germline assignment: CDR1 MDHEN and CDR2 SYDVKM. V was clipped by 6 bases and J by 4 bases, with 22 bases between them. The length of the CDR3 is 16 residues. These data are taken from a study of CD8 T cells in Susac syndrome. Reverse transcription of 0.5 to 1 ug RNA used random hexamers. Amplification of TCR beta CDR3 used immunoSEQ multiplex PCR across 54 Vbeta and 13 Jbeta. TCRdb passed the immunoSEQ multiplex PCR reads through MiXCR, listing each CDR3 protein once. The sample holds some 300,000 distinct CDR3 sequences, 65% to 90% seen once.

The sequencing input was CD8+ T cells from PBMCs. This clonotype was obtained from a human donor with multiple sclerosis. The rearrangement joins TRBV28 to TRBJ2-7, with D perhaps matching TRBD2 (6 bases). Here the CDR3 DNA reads TGTGCCAGCAGGGTAGGCAGGGAGGCCCCAGGGTACGAGCAGTACTTC. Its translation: CASRVGREAPGYEQYF.